A single sample is the source of the 24 T cell receptor beta chains below, sequenced in a study of blood T cell repertoires in COVID-19. TCRdb keeps only in-frame clones here, not all; method: immunoSEQ multiplex PCR. Here the sample spans fewer than 250,000 clones, around 85% being singletons. Sequencing used PBMCs or T cells enriched from blood (not recorded which). These receptors were collected from a woman in her thirties who had recovered from COVID-19.

The CDR3, as DNA: TGTGCCACCAGCCGTGGACAGGGGTATCCAGATACGCAGTATTTT. This codes for CATSRGQGYPDTQYF. The V and J genes are TRBV24-1 and TRBJ2-3; 9 bases are shared with TRBD1. Trimming took 7 bases from V and 4 from J; bases not matched to a gene: 8. The CDR3 has 15 amino acids. CDR1 is KGHDR, CDR2 SFDVKD, per germline.

This clone was counted only a few times. The rearrangement links TRBV7-9 to TRBJ2-3, with TRBD2 matching over 12 bases. V gave up 4 bases and J gave up 3 bases; unmatched junction bases: 11. This CDR3 spans 18 amino acids. The germline V gene has CDR1 SEHNR and CDR2 FQNEAQ (reference sequence). The CDR3 reads CASSSPTSGSLGTDTQYF. DNA for the CDR3: TGTGCCAGCAGCTCACCGACTAGCGGGAGTCTCGGAACAGATACGCAGTATTTT.

A few counts support this clone. The chain is built from TRBV10-1 and TRBJ2-3; 7 positions match TRBD2. The CDR3 spans 14 residues. In germline, CDR1 is WNHNN, CDR2 SYGVQD (reference sequence). J gave up 4 bases and V 7 bases, and 8 bases lay outside the gene matches. The DNA for the CDR3 is TGCGCCAGCAAGGAAGCGGGGAGCGCAGATACGCAGTATTTT. This sequence encodes CASKEAGSADTQYF.

This clone was seen a single time. This sequence joins TRBV19 and TRBJ1-2, with TRBD1 identical over 12 bases. Germline V gene sequence: CDR1 LNHDA, CDR2 SQIVND (reference sequence). The CDR3 is made up of 17 amino acids. V lost 6 bases to trimming and J lost 0 bases; unmatched junction nucleotides: 8. The CDR3 nucleotides are TGTGCCAGTAGCACCCGGGACAGGGGGCATCCTAACTATGGCTACACCTTC. Its protein is CASSTRDRGHPNYGYTF.

The genes are TRBV9 and TRBJ1-2, with D perhaps TRBD1 (6 bases). Germline loops: CDR1 SGDLS, CDR2 YYNGEE. V lost 3 bases, J lost 3 bases, and 15 bases lay in between. This CDR3 is built from 15 residues. DNA for the CDR3: TGTGCCAGCAGCGCTACAGACAGGAACGACTATGGCTACACCTTC. It encodes CASSATDRNDYGYTF.

This clone was detected only a few times. The chain joins TRBV6-6 to TRBJ2-2, with 7 bases that match TRBD2. Germline V gives CDR1 MNHNY, CDR2 SVGAGI (reference sequence). The trim removed 8 bases at V and 4 bases at J, leaving 7 bases unmatched. There are 14 residues in the CDR3. CDR3 protein: CASCHTGGTGELFF. The CDR3 nucleotides read TGTGCCAGCTGTCATACGGGGGGCACCGGGGAGCTGTTTTTT.

The rearrangement uses TRBV6-5 and TRBJ2-3; no clear D. This CDR3 spans 12 amino acids. Germline CDR1 reads MNHEY; CDR2 reads SVGAGI. Trimming cost V 6 bases and J 3 bases, with 7 bases left between them. In nucleotides, the CDR3 is TGTGCCAGCAGCGCGTGGACAGATACGCAGTATTTT. It encodes CASSAWTDTQYF.

This rearrangement joins TRBV3-1 (or the pseudogene TRBV3-2) to TRBJ2-1; D is possibly TRBD2 (6 bases). CDR3 length: 18 amino acids. The V end was cut by 4 bases, the J end by 0 bases, with 19 bases between. Germline CDR1 is LGHDT and CDR2 is YNNKEL (reference sequence). The CDR3 DNA is TGTGCCAGCAGCCCCCGGGTGGGCGGGGCGAGCTCCTACAATGAGCAGTTCTTC. It is translated as CASSPRVGGASSYNEQFF.

This clone is a singleton in its sample. The CDR3 is CASTLVGGLRTEAFF. In DNA form, the CDR3 reads TGCGCCAGCACCCTGGTGGGGGGGCTGCGCACTGAAGCTTTCTTT. V is TRBV5-1 and J is TRBJ1-1; D is possibly TRBD1 (6 bases). Germline V CDR1 and CDR2: SGHRS, YFSETQ. Trimming removed 6 bases from V and 4 bases from J, with 19 bases in between. This CDR3 is 15 amino acids long.

The chain couples TRBV5-1 to TRBJ2-2, with TRBD1 matching over 10 bases. V lost 5 bases, J lost 2 bases, and 6 bases stayed unmatched. Germline CDR1 reads SGHRS; CDR2 reads YFSETQ. The CDR3 runs 16 residues. CDR3 sequence (DNA): TGCGCCAGCAGTCCCACGACAGGGGGCAACACCGGGGAGCTGTTTTTT. It encodes CASSPTTGGNTGELFF. Together with reference TRBV5-1 and TRBJ2-2, the CDR3 gives the full variable domain: KAGVTQTPRYLIKTRGQQVTLSCSPISGHRSVSWYQQTPGQGLQFLFEYFSETQRNKGNFPGRFSGRQFSNSRSEMNVSTLELGDSALYLCASSPTTGGNTGELFFGEGSRLTVL.

The genes are TRBV5-1 and TRBJ2-7; maybe TRBD1 (5 bases). CDR1 is SGHRS and CDR2 is YFSETQ in the germline V gene. This CDR3 has 13 amino acids. V lost 0 bases to trimming and J lost 6 bases, with 10 bases between them. CDR3 DNA sequence: TGCGCCAGCAGCTTGGTTGGGGCCGGCGAGCAGTACGTC. It translates to CASSLVGAGEQYV.

The rearrangement uses TRBV7-8 and TRBJ1-6; 7 bases are shared with TRBD1. The CDR3 covers 15 residues. After removal of 5 bases from V and 6 bases from J, the junction contained 7 bases not matched to a gene. Germline loops: CDR1 SGHVS, CDR2 FQNEAQ. CDR3 DNA sequence: TGTGCCAGCAGCGCGGACAGGCCACCTAATTCACCCCTCCACTTT. Translated, it gives CASSADRPPNSPLHF.

The rearrangement uses TRBV28 and TRBJ2-5; TRBD2 is a possible D gene (6 bases). The CDR3 is made up of 16 amino acids. The ends were cut back, 4 bases at V and 5 bases at J, with 20 bases in the middle. Germline V gives CDR1 MDHEN, CDR2 SYDVKM. CDR3 nucleotide sequence: TGTGCCAGCAGTTCATCAGTATTAGGAGGGGTGGAGACCCAGTACTTC. Its protein product is CASSSSVLGGVETQYF.

CDR3 region: CASSPRLQSQETQYF. The CDR3 nucleotides read TGTGCCAGCAGCCCCAGACTACAATCCCAAGAGACCCAGTACTTC. V and J are TRBV4-2 and TRBJ2-5; TRBD2 is a possible D gene (5 bases). V was shortened by 4 bases and J by 1 base, with 13 bases between the two germline ends. Germline V CDR1 and CDR2: LGHNA, YNFKEQ. The CDR3 length is 15 residues.

This sequence joins TRBV28 and TRBJ1-5; possible D gene TRBD1, 5 bases. The CDR3 is 15 residues long. The V end was cut by 4 bases, the J end by 2 bases, with 12 bases between. Germline V gene data show CDR1 as MDHEN and CDR2 as SYDVKM. The CDR3 reads CASSYGGAGNQPQHF. The CDR3 DNA sequence: TGTGCCAGCAGTTACGGCGGGGCAGGCAATCAGCCCCAGCATTTT.

The chain combines TRBV24-1 with TRBJ2-5; possibly TRBD1 for D (6 bases). CDR1 is KGHDR and CDR2 is SFDVKD in the germline V gene. The V and J ends lost 4 bases and 5 bases respectively, with 16 bases between them. This CDR3 spans 15 amino acids. CDR3 loop: CATSESRGLSETQYF. The CDR3 DNA follows: TGTGCCACCAGTGAGTCCAGGGGATTGAGCGAGACCCAGTACTTC.

This chain links TRBV7-9 with TRBJ1-5, with 8 bases fitting TRBD1. The CDR3 length is 14 residues. V shed 8 bases, J shed 9 bases, and the junction held 12 bases outside the gene matches. CDR1 and CDR2 (germline): SEHNR, FQNEAQ (reference sequence). CDR3 DNA: TGTGCCAGCGACAGGGGACAGCAAGGGGGGCCCCAGCATTTT. It translates to CASDRGQQGGPQHF.

The J gene is TRBJ1-1, the V gene TRBV7-9, with 7 bases identical to TRBD1. Germline CDR1 and CDR2: SEHNR and FQNEAQ (reference sequence). J was trimmed by 1 base and V by 9 bases; bases with no gene match: 2. There are 12 residues in the CDR3. CDR3 protein: CASDRANTEAFF. CDR3 in DNA: TGTGCCAGTGACAGGGCGAACACTGAAGCTTTCTTT.

The chain employs TRBV9 and TRBJ1-5; tentative D call: TRBD1 (5 bases). V lost 3 bases and J lost 1, with 8 bases in between. Germline CDR1 and CDR2: SGDLS and YYNGEE. The CDR3 totals 14 residues. CDR3 sequence: CASSARDSNQPQHF. Here the CDR3 DNA reads TGTGCCAGCAGCGCGCGGGACAGCAATCAGCCCCAGCATTTT.

The chain has TRBV29-1 and TRBJ2-2, with 10 bases lining up with TRBD1. Germline V CDR1 and CDR2: SQVTM, ANQGSEA. CDR3 length: 14 residues. Germline trimming cut 5 bases from V and 3 bases from J; bases unmatched to any gene: 3. This CDR3 is CSVWDRGDTGELFF. As DNA, the CDR3 is TGCAGCGTTTGGGACAGGGGCGACACCGGGGAGCTGTTTTTT.

The V gene is TRBV6-5, the J gene TRBJ2-1; perhaps TRBD2 as D (5 bases). Germline assignment: CDR1 MNHEY and CDR2 SVGAGI. V lost 6 bases and J lost 12, with 12 bases in between. The CDR3 is 11 residues long. CDR3 sequence reads: CASSQLGPQFF. CDR3 nucleotides: TGTGCCAGCAGCCAACTAGGGCCGCAGTTCTTC.

This chain links TRBV5-5 with TRBJ2-7, with TRBD2 as a possible D gene (6 bases). CDR1 is SGHKS, CDR2 YYEKEE, per germline (reference sequence). CDR3 length: 12 residues. V lost 4 bases to trimming and J lost 4 bases, with 9 bases between them. The CDR3 protein is CASSRSGYEQYV. Here the CDR3 DNA reads TGTGCCAGCAGCCGGAGCGGGTACGAGCAGTACGTC.

The gene calls are TRBV6-5 and TRBJ2-7; 9 nucleotides align to TRBD1. The CDR3 spans 13 residues. V dropped 6 bases and J dropped 3; count of bases not matched to a gene: 3. CDR1 and CDR2 (germline): MNHEY, SVGAGI. CDR3 DNA sequence: TGTGCCAGCAGGGGGACAGGGAACTACGAGCAGTACGTC. Translating it yields CASRGTGNYEQYV.

This clone has at least ten counts. CDR3 sequence (DNA): TGTGCCAGTAGTATAGAAGGCGGCGGGAGCTACAATGAGCAGTTCTTC. Its translation is CASSIEGGGSYNEQFF. The chain links TRBV19 to TRBJ2-1; TRBD2 matches at 7 bases. Germline assignment: CDR1 LNHDA and CDR2 SQIVND (reference sequence). The CDR3 has 16 residues. With V trimmed by 0 bases and J by 3 bases, 5 bases remained unmatched. Complete variable domain (other parts from reference TRBV19 and TRBJ2-1): DGGITQSPKYLFRKEGQNVTLSCEQNLNHDAMYWYRQDPGQGLRLIYYSQIVNDFQKGDIAEGYSVSREKKESFPLTVTSAQKNPTAFYLCASSIEGGGSYNEQFFGPGTRLTVL.